Presented here are 2 T cell receptor beta chains from one specimen sequenced in a study (TCRdb year 2016). The library was prepared using RT-PCR. Sequencing used an Illumina MiSeq. Through fastp at Q25 and MiXCR, TCRdb rebuilt clones from the public reads, retaining in-frame beta chains. A single entry per CDR3 protein holds the most common genes and DNA from its merged rows. For this sample the table gives 650,000 to 800,000 distinct CDR3 sequences, of which more than 13% were detected only once. The top ten clonotypes cover 3.6% of the sample. The specimen sequenced was memory CD4+ T cells from blood. The receptors stem from a female donor in good health, serving as a healthy control.

V usage is TRBV24-1 and J usage is TRBJ1-2, with TRBD1 identical over 8 bases. With V trimmed by 7 bases and J by 8 bases, 14 bases remained unmatched. This CDR3 spans 15 amino acids. Germline V lookup: CDR1 KGHDR, CDR2 SFDVKD. Written as DNA, the CDR3 is TGTGCCACCAGAGGACAGGGTAGAGGAGGTGACGGCTACACCTTC. This encodes CATRGQGRGGDGYTF.

This clonotype was detected many times. DNA of the CDR3: TGCGCCAGCAGCTTGGCTGGAGGGGAAGAGACCCAGTACTTC. It encodes CASSLAGGEETQYF. V gene TRBV5-1 combines with J gene TRBJ2-5; the D gene is possibly TRBD2 (6 bases). The V end lost 0 bases, the J end lost 3 bases, and 9 bases lay between the germline ends. The CDR3 sequence is 14 residues long. Germline values: CDR1 SGHRS, CDR2 YFSETQ.